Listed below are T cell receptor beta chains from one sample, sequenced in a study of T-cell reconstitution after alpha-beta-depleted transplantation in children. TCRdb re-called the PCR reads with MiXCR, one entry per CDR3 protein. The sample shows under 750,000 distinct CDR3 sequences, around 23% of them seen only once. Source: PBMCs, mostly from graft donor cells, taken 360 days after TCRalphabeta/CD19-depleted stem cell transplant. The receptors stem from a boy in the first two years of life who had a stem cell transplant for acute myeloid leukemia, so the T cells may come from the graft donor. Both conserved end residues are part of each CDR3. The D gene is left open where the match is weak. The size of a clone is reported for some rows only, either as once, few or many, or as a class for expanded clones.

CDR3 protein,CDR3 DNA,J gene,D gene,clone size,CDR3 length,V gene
CSARDPLGVYNEQFF,TGCAGTGCTAGAGATCCCCTAGGGGTTTACAATGAGCAGTTCTTC,TRBJ2-1,.,.,15,TRBV20-1
CASGKHSFTDTQYF,TGTGCCAGCGGCAAACACTCTTTCACAGATACGCAGTATTTT,TRBJ2-3,.,many,14,TRBV12-3/TRBV12-4
CASSFLVGNTGELFF,TGTGCCAGCAGCTTTTTGGTAGGGAACACCGGGGAGCTGTTTTTT,TRBJ2-2,.,once,15,TRBV7-6
CASSSNEPGRQEKLFF,TGTGCCAGCAGCTCCAATGAGCCCGGACGGCAGGAAAAACTGTTTTTT,TRBJ1-4,.,.,16,TRBV7-6
CASSPFTSRTSGANVLTF,TGTGCCAGCTCACCATTCACTAGTCGTACCTCTGGGGCCAACGTCCTGACTTTC,TRBJ2-6,.,.,18,TRBV18
CASSPWDLANYEQYF,TGTGCCAGCAGTCCCTGGGACTTAGCCAACTACGAGCAGTACTTC,TRBJ2-7,.,few,15,TRBV12-3/TRBV12-4
CASSIRQGEEQYF,TGTGCCAGCAGCATAAGACAGGGTGAAGAGCAGTACTTC,TRBJ2-7,TRBD1,many,13,TRBV7-9
CSASLAVSTDTQYF,TGCAGTGCTAGTCTCGCGGTCAGCACAGATACGCAGTATTTT,TRBJ2-3,.,many,14,TRBV20-1
CASRQTGTSSYNEQFF,TGCGCCAGCAGGCAAACAGGTACGAGCTCCTACAATGAGCAGTTCTTC,TRBJ2-1,.,many,16,TRBV5-1
CASSYGVGFNQPQHF,TGTGCCAGCAGTTATGGTGTTGGGTTCAATCAGCCCCAGCATTTT,TRBJ1-5,.,.,15,TRBV6-5
CASSLGGGLSYNSPLHF,TGTGCCAGCAGTTTAGGGGGGGGACTCTCCTATAATTCACCCCTCCACTTT,TRBJ1-6,.,many,17,TRBV12-3/TRBV12-4
CSARTLGQLNTGELFF,TGCAGTGCTAGGACTTTGGGACAGCTGAACACCGGGGAGCTGTTTTTT,TRBJ2-2,TRBD1,few,16,TRBV20-1
CASSLQRGFYEQFF,TGTGCCAGCAGCTTACAGCGGGGTTTTTATGAGCAGTTCTTC,TRBJ2-1,TRBD2,.,14,TRBV7-2
CASSPWTDLTGELFF,TGTGCCAGCAGCCCTTGGACAGACCTCACCGGGGAGCTGTTTTTT,TRBJ2-2,.,many,15,TRBV7-2
CASSLLGHSQDTQYF,TGTGCCAGCAGCCTCTTGGGTCATTCTCAAGATACGCAGTATTTT,TRBJ2-3,.,.,15,TRBV7-2
CASSPTGGSTQYF,TGTGCCAGCAGCCCTACAGGGGGCTCAACGCAGTATTTT,TRBJ2-3,TRBD1,many,13,TRBV3-1
CASSGTVGYEQYF,TGTGCCAGCAGCGGTACAGTAGGCTACGAGCAGTACTTC,TRBJ2-7,.,.,13,TRBV7-9
CSAYRTVTDTQYF,TGCAGTGCCTACCGGACAGTCACAGATACGCAGTATTTT,TRBJ2-3,.,.,13,TRBV20-1
CASSPGLAGTLEETQYF,TGCGCCAGCAGCCCCGGACTAGCGGGGACTTTGGAAGAGACCCAGTACTTC,TRBJ2-5,TRBD2,.,17,TRBV4-3
CATTGDYGYTF,TGTGCCACAACAGGGGACTATGGCTACACCTTC,TRBJ1-2,TRBD1,few,11,TRBV15
CASSPSGVKNIQYF,TGTGCCAGCAGTCCTAGCGGGGTTAAAAACATTCAGTACTTC,TRBJ2-4,TRBD2,.,14,TRBV25-1
CSAYRGVEQFF,TGCAGTGCTTACAGGGGGGTCGAGCAGTTCTTC,TRBJ2-1,TRBD1,.,11,TRBV20-1
CASSLSRYNEQFF,TGTGCCAGCAGCTTAAGTCGATACAATGAGCAGTTCTTC,TRBJ2-1,.,many,13,TRBV7-3
CASSYDRDVRDEQFF,TGTGCCAGCAGTTACGACAGGGATGTTAGGGATGAGCAGTTCTTC,TRBJ2-1,TRBD1,many,15,TRBV6-2/TRBV6-3
CASSQVPGLRRDEQFF,TGTGCCAGCAGCCAAGTCCCCGGGCTTCGGAGGGATGAGCAGTTCTTC,TRBJ2-1,.,.,16,TRBV14
CASRFDWANEQFF,TGTGCCAGCAGATTCGACTGGGCTAATGAGCAGTTCTTC,TRBJ2-1,.,few,13,TRBV2